A selection of T cell receptor beta chains follows, all from one sample in a study of beta chain features in type 1 diabetes. Clones were sequenced by immunoSEQ multiplex PCR, and TCRdb holds only the in-frame ones, with some missing. The sample has a few hundred thousand clones, 8.5% to 10% seen once. Material: central memory CD4+ T cells from blood. The receptors shown here come from a man aged 25-45 years with type 1 diabetes. The CDR3 runs from the conserved cysteine through the conserved F or W. Each record gives: clone size, V gene, J gene, D gene, CDR3 protein, CDR3 DNA. A D gene is named only where the DNA matches it firmly. Not every row has a clone size; where given, it reads once, few, many or a size class.

clone_size: NA; v_call: TRBV9; j_call: TRBJ2-3; d_call: TRBD2; cdr3_aa: CASSSQRTSGSSDTQYF; cdr3_nt: TGTGCCAGCAGTTCACAAAGGACTAGCGGGAGTTCAGATACGCAGTATTTT
clone_size: NA; v_call: TRBV10-1; j_call: TRBJ2-1; d_call: TRBD2; cdr3_aa: CASHPGTSGINEQFF; cdr3_nt: TGCGCCAGCCATCCCGGGACTAGCGGTATCAATGAGCAGTTCTTC
clone_size: few; v_call: TRBV5-4; j_call: TRBJ2-3; d_call: NA; cdr3_aa: CASNRGGGTDTQYF; cdr3_nt: TGTGCCAGCAACCGAGGGGGGGGCACAGATACGCAGTATTTT
clone_size: few; v_call: TRBV21-1; j_call: TRBJ1-2; d_call: NA; cdr3_aa: CASSNYGYTF; cdr3_nt: TGTGCCAGCAGCAACTATGGCTACACCTTC
clone_size: NA; v_call: TRBV27; j_call: TRBJ2-1; d_call: NA; cdr3_aa: CASSLLGGPYNEQFF; cdr3_nt: TGTGCCAGCAGTTTACTGGGCGGGCCCTACAATGAGCAGTTCTTC
clone_size: few; v_call: TRBV5-1; j_call: TRBJ2-1; d_call: NA; cdr3_aa: CASSEDSYNEQFF; cdr3_nt: TGCGCCAGCTCTGAGGACAGCTACAATGAGCAGTTCTTC
clone_size: few; v_call: TRBV5-1; j_call: TRBJ1-1; d_call: TRBD1; cdr3_aa: CASLVGDRGNTEAFF; cdr3_nt: TGCGCCAGCCTGGTGGGGGACAGGGGGAACACTGAAGCTTTCTTT
clone_size: NA; v_call: TRBV7-9; j_call: TRBJ1-1; d_call: NA; cdr3_aa: CASSRTRGAPTEAFF; cdr3_nt: TGTGCCAGCAGCCGGACGAGGGGTGCCCCCACTGAAGCTTTCTTT
clone_size: few; v_call: TRBV4-3; j_call: TRBJ2-7; d_call: NA; cdr3_aa: CASSQDRGIRQYF; cdr3_nt: TGCGCCAGCAGCCAAGATCGGGGAATAAGGCAGTACTTC
clone_size: NA; v_call: TRBV6-5; j_call: TRBJ1-1; d_call: NA; cdr3_aa: CASSPGASPEAFF; cdr3_nt: TGTGCCAGCAGTCCGGGAGCTAGCCCTGAAGCTTTCTTT
clone_size: few; v_call: TRBV27; j_call: TRBJ2-1; d_call: NA; cdr3_aa: CASSSPPGDREQFF; cdr3_nt: TGTGCCAGCAGTTCACCCCCCGGGGACCGTGAGCAGTTCTTC
clone_size: few; v_call: TRBV7-9; j_call: TRBJ1-1; d_call: NA; cdr3_aa: CASSLDGGTEAFF; cdr3_nt: TGTGCCAGCAGCTTAGACGGGGGAACTGAAGCTTTCTTT
clone_size: few; v_call: TRBV5-4; j_call: TRBJ2-1; d_call: TRBD2; cdr3_aa: CASSPGTSGSRNNEQFF; cdr3_nt: TGTGCCAGCAGCCCGGGGACTAGCGGGAGCCGAAACAATGAGCAGTTCTTC
clone_size: few; v_call: TRBV2; j_call: TRBJ2-7; d_call: TRBD2; cdr3_aa: CASSGNLAGANEQYF; cdr3_nt: TGTGCCAGCAGTGGGAACCTAGCGGGAGCGAACGAGCAGTACTTC
clone_size: few; v_call: TRBV7-2; j_call: TRBJ2-7; d_call: NA; cdr3_aa: CASSSYDEQYF; cdr3_nt: TGTGCCAGCAGCTCCTACGACGAGCAGTACTTC
clone_size: NA; v_call: TRBV6-6; j_call: TRBJ2-5; d_call: NA; cdr3_aa: CAISESTRETQYF; cdr3_nt: TGTGCCATCAGTGAGTCGACTCGGGAGACCCAGTACTTC
clone_size: few; v_call: TRBV6-1; j_call: TRBJ2-1; d_call: NA; cdr3_aa: CASDRSGPSYNEQFF; cdr3_nt: TGTGCCAGCGACAGATCAGGGCCGTCCTACAATGAGCAGTTCTTC
clone_size: few; v_call: TRBV29-1; j_call: TRBJ1-3; d_call: NA; cdr3_aa: CSVEFGGNTIYF; cdr3_nt: TGCAGCGTTGAGTTCGGCGGAAACACCATATATTTT
clone_size: NA; v_call: TRBV5-6; j_call: TRBJ2-7; d_call: NA; cdr3_aa: CASSLRATYEQYF; cdr3_nt: TGTGCCAGCAGCTTGCGAGCTACCTACGAGCAGTACTTC
clone_size: few; v_call: TRBV6-1; j_call: TRBJ2-5; d_call: TRBD2; cdr3_aa: CASMVSSGGETQYF; cdr3_nt: TGTGCCAGCATGGTCTCCTCCGGGGGGGAGACCCAGTACTTC
clone_size: NA; v_call: TRBV5-1; j_call: TRBJ2-1; d_call: NA; cdr3_aa: CASSGRGDDEQFF; cdr3_nt: TGCGCCAGCTCGGGTAGAGGGGACGATGAGCAGTTCTTC
clone_size: few; v_call: TRBV7-2; j_call: TRBJ1-1; d_call: NA; cdr3_aa: CASSSDINTEAFF; cdr3_nt: TGTGCCAGCAGCTCCGACATTAACACTGAAGCTTTCTTT
clone_size: NA; v_call: TRBV18; j_call: TRBJ1-5; d_call: NA; cdr3_aa: CASSSFPSENQPQHF; cdr3_nt: TGTGCCAGCTCATCTTTCCCTTCAGAGAATCAGCCCCAGCATTTT
clone_size: few; v_call: TRBV28; j_call: TRBJ2-7; d_call: TRBD2; cdr3_aa: CASTPGTSGSYEQYF; cdr3_nt: TGTGCCAGCACTCCCGGGACTAGCGGGAGCTACGAGCAGTACTTC
clone_size: few; v_call: TRBV7-3; j_call: TRBJ2-2; d_call: NA; cdr3_aa: CASSLSGSHTGELFF; cdr3_nt: TGTGCCAGCAGCTTATCCGGGAGTCACACCGGGGAGCTGTTTTTT
clone_size: NA; v_call: TRBV5-1; j_call: TRBJ2-5; d_call: TRBD2; cdr3_aa: CASSQTGTSEETQYF; cdr3_nt: TGCGCCAGCAGCCAGACCGGGACTAGCGAAGAGACCCAGTACTTC
clone_size: NA; v_call: TRBV7-2; j_call: TRBJ2-4; d_call: NA; cdr3_aa: CASSLGRGRDYSNIQYF; cdr3_nt: TGTGCCAGCAGCTTAGGTCGGGGCAGGGATTATTCGAACATTCAGTACTTC
clone_size: few; v_call: TRBV11-2; j_call: TRBJ1-5; d_call: NA; cdr3_aa: CASSLGGAGRGNQPQHF; cdr3_nt: TGTGCCAGCAGCTTAGGGGGGGCAGGCAGGGGCAATCAGCCCCAGCATTTT
clone_size: NA; v_call: TRBV7-2; j_call: TRBJ2-5; d_call: NA; cdr3_aa: CASSLTDQETQYF; cdr3_nt: TGCGCCAGCAGCCTCACGGACCAAGAGACCCAGTACTTC